This TCR beta chain emerged from a study of blood T cell repertoires in COVID-19. The CDR3 extends over 14 amino acids. CDR1 is MNHEY, CDR2 SVGAGI, per germline. With respect to this clone: One end of the junction is discordant with germline, which a read error may explain.

Per the original methods: Amplification of reference gene primers was used by the study to estimate nucleated cell counts. Profiled with immunoSEQ multiplex PCR; TCRdb holds only in-frame clones, not every one. V and J calls and clone size are those listed in that table; D and trimming were worked out from the DNA. This table has roughly 250,000 clones, around 90% appearing once. Material: PBMCs or T cells enriched from blood (not recorded which). The sequence was collected from a woman younger than 35 who had recovered from COVID-19. The chain is built from TRBV6-5 and TRBJ2-4; 7 bases line up with TRBD1. In DNA form, the CDR3 reads TGTGCCAGCAGGTCCGGGACAGCCATAAACATTCAGTACTTC. It codes for CASRSGTAINIQYF.